This T cell receptor beta chain appears in the sequencing data of a study of radiotherapy plus CTLA-4 blockade in lung cancer. On the study more broadly: Of all patients, around 19% responded objectively and 25% to 40% showed disease control. Points from the study as a whole: Early blood T cell clone dynamics reportedly forecast response best, with interferon-beta. In blood, after radiotherapy plus ipilimumab, tumor-derived TCR clones expanded.

This CDR3 comprises 14 residues. With 0 bases removed from V and 5 bases from J, the gap between germline ends came to 11 bases. Germline loops: CDR1 SGHDT, CDR2 YYEEEE. Profiled with immunoSEQ multiplex PCR; TCRdb holds only in-frame clones, not every one. The table has tens of thousands of clones, under 80% seen once. This clone was detected only a few times. Antigen unknown. The study treated chemo-refractory metastatic non-small-cell lung cancer patients with focal radiation plus ipilimumab CTLA-4 blockade. This chain connects TRBV5-6 to TRBJ2-5; a weak D match, TRBD1 (6 bases). The input for sequencing was peripheral blood, taken from a patient treated with radiotherapy plus ipilimumab. This sequence was found in a human donor with non-small cell lung cancer who had stable disease on radiotherapy plus ipilimumab. CDR3 loop: CASSLVQGMETQYF. As DNA, the CDR3 is TGTGCCAGCAGCTTGGTTCAGGGGATGGAGACCCAGTACTTC.